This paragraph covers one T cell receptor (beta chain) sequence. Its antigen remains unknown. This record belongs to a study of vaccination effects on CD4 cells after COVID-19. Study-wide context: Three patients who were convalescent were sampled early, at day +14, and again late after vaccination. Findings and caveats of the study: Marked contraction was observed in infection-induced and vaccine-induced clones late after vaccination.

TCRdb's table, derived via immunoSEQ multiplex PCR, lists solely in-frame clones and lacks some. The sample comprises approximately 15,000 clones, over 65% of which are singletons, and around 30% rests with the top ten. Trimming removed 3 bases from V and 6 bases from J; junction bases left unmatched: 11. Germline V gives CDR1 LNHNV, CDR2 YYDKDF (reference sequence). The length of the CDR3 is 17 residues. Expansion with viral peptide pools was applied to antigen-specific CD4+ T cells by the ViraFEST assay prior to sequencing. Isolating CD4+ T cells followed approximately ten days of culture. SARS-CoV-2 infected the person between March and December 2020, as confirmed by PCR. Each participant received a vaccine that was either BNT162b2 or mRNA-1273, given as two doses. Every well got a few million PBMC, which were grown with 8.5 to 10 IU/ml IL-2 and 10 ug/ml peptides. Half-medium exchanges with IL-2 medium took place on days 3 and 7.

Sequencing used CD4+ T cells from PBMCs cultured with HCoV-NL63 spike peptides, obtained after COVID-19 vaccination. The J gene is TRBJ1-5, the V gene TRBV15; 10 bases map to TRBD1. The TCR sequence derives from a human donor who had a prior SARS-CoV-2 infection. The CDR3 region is CATSSTKTGGAGQPQHF. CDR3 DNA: TGTGCCACCAGCAGCACCAAGACAGGGGGCGCGGGTCAGCCCCAGCATTTT. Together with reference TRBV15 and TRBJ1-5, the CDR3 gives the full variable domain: DAMVIQNPRYQVTQFGKPVTLSCSQTLNHNVMYWYQQKSSQAPKLLFHYYDKDFNNEADTPDNFQSRRPNTSFCFLDIRSPGLGDTAMYLCATSSTKTGGAGQPQHFGDGTRLSIL.